This T cell receptor beta chain derives from a study of glioma-infiltrating T cells after dendritic cell vaccination. Study-wide context: Patients received three intradermal dendritic cell vaccine injections at biweekly intervals.

Clones were sequenced by immunoSEQ multiplex PCR, and TCRdb holds only the in-frame ones, with some missing. The data contain 100,000 or so clones, about 90% of them singletons. Germline V lookup: CDR1 LNHNV, CDR2 YYDKDF (reference sequence). The CDR3 loop spans 15 amino acids. V shed 3 bases and J shed 6 bases, with 12 bases lying between them. As for time point: after dendritic cell vaccination, including at tumor progression/relapse. Selection required adequate fresh-frozen tumor tissue plus more than two years' survival data. The chain joins TRBV15 to TRBJ2-6; D is uncertain. The clonotype was recovered from a human donor with glioblastoma. The starting material was blood, obtained after dendritic cell vaccination. In DNA form, the CDR3 reads TGTGCCACCAGCAGTCGAGGCCTTCCGGCCAACGTCCTGACTTTC. It is translated as CATSSRGLPANVLTF.